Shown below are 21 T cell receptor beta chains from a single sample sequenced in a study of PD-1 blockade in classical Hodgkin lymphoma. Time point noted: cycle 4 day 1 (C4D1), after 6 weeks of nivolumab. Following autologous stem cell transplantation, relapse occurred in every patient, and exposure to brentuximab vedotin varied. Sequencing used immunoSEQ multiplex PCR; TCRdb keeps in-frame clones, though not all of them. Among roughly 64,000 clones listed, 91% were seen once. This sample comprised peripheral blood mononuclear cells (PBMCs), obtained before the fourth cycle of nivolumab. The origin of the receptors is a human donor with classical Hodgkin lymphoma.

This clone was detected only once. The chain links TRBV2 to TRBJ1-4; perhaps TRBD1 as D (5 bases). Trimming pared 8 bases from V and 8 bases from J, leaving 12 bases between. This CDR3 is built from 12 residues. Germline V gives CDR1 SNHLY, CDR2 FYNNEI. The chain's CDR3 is CASSRGEEKLFF. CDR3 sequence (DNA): TGTGCCAGCTCCCGAGGGGAGGAAAAACTGTTTTTT.

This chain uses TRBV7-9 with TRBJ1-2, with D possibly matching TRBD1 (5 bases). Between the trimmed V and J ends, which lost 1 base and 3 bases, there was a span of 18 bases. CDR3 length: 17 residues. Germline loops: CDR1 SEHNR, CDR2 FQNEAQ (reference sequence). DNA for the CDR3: TGTGCCAGCAGCTTAGGGGGCAGGATCTTAGGGGACTATGGCTACACCTTC. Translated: CASSLGGRILGDYGYTF. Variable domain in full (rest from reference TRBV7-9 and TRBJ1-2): DTGVSQNPRHKITKRGQNVTFRCDPISEHNRLYWYRQTLGQGPEFLTYFQNEAQLEKSRLLSDRFSAERPKGSFSTLEIQRTEQGDSAMYLCASSLGGRILGDYGYTFGSGTRLTVV.

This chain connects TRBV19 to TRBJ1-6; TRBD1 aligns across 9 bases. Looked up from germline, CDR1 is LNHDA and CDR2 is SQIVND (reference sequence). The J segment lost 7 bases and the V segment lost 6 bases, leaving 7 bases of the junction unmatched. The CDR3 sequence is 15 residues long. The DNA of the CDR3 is TGTGCCAGTAGGGGACAGGGAGGGAGGAATTCACCCCTCCACTTT. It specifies CASRGQGGRNSPLHF.

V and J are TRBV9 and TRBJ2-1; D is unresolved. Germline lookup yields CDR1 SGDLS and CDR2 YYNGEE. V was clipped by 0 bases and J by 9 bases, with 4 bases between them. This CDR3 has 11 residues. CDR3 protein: CASSVDVEQFF. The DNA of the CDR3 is TGTGCCAGCAGCGTAGACGTTGAGCAGTTCTTC.

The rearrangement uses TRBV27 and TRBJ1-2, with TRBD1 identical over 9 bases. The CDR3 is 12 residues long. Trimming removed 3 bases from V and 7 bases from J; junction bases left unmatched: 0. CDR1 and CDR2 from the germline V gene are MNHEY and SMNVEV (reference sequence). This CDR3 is CASSLTGGGYTF. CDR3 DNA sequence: TGTGCCAGCAGTTTGACAGGGGGTGGCTACACCTTC.

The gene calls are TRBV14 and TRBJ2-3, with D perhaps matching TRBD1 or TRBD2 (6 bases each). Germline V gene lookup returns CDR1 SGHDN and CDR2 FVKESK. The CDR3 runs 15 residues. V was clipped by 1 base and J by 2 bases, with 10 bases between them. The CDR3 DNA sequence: TGTGCCAGCAGCCAAGCACCGGGGGCCACAGATACGCAGTATTTT. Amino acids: CASSQAPGATDTQYF.

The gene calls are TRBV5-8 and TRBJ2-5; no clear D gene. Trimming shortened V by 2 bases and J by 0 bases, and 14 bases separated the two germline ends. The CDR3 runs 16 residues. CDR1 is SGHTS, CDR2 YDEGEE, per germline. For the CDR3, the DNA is TGTGCCAGCAGCTTCCTAGGCAGAACGTACCAAGAGACCCAGTACTTC. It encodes CASSFLGRTYQETQYF. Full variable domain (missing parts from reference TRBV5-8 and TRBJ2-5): EAGVTQSPTHLIKTRGQQATLRCSPISGHTSVYWYQQALGLGLQFLLWYDEGEERNRGNFPPRFSGRQFPNYSSELNVNALELEDSALYLCASSFLGRTYQETQYFGPGTRLLVL.

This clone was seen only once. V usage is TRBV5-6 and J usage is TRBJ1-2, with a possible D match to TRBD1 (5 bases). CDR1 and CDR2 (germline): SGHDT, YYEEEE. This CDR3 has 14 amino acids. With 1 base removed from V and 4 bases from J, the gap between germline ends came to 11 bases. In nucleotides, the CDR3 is TGTGCCAGCAGCTTGACAGGCAGCCCCTATGGCTACACCTTC. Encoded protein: CASSLTGSPYGYTF.

The DNA of the CDR3 is TGTGCCAGCAGCTTGGCCCCGGGGGTGGCTTCACCCCTCCACTTT. Amino acid sequence: CASSLAPGVASPLHF. The genes are TRBV5-6 and TRBJ1-6; TRBD1 might be the D (5 bases). V was trimmed by 0 bases and J by 9 bases, leaving 13 bases between them. The CDR3 has 15 amino acids. Germline CDR1 SGHDT, CDR2 YYEEEE.

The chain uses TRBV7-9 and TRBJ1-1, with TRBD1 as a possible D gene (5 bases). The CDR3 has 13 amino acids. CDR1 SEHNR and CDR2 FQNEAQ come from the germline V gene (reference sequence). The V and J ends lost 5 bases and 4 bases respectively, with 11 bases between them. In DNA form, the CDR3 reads TGTGCCAGCAGCGACGGAAGGGGCACTGAAGCTTTCTTT. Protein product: CASSDGRGTEAFF.

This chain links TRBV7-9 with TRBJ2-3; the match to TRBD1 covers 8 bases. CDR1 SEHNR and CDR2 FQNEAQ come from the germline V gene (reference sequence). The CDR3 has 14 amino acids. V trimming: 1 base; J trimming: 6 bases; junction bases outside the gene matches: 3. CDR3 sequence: CASSLDRGEDTQYF. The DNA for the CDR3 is TGTGCCAGCAGCTTAGACAGGGGGGAGGATACGCAGTATTTT.

The CDR3 region is CASSLVSVAGGNTIYF. The CDR3 region has the DNA TGTGCCAGCAGCTTAGTTAGTGTTGCGGGAGGAAACACCATATATTTT. The chain has TRBV7-8 and TRBJ1-3; D is unresolved. The V gene's germline CDR1 is SGHVS and CDR2 FQNEAQ. V lost 1 base and J 4 bases, leaving 14 bases between the germline ends. This CDR3 has 16 residues.

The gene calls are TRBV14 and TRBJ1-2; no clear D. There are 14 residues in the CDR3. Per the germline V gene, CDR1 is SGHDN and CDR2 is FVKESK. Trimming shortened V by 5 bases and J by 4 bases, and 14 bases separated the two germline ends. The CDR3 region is CASSVQDGLYGYTF. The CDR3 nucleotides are TGTGCCAGCAGCGTACAAGACGGTCTCTATGGCTACACCTTC.

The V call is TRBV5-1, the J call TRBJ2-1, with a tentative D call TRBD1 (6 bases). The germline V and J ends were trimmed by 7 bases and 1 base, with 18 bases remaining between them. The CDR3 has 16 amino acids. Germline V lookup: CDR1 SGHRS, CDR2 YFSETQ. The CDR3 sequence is CASGVFGTPSYNEQFF. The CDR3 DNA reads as TGCGCCAGCGGCGTTTTTGGGACACCTTCCTACAATGAGCAGTTCTTC.

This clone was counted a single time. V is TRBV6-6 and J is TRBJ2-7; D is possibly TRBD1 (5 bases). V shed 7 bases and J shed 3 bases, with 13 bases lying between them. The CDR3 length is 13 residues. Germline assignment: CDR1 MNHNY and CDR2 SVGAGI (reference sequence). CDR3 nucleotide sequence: TGTGCCAGCACCGACAGCCCCGACTACGAGCAGTACTTC. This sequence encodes CASTDSPDYEQYF.

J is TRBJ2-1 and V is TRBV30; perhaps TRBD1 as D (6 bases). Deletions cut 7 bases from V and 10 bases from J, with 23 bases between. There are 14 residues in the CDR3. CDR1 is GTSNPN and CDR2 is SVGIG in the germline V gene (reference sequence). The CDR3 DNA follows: TGTGCCTCTCGTGTCGGGGCCCGTCAGGGGGAGCAGTTCTTC. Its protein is CASRVGARQGEQFF.

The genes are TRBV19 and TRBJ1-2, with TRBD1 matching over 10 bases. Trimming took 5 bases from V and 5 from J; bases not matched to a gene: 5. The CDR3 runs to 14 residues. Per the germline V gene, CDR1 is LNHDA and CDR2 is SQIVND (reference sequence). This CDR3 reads CASSPSGQGYGYTF. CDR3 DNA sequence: TGTGCCAGTAGTCCCTCGGGACAGGGGTATGGCTACACCTTC.

CDR3: CASSKVLDTEAFF. As DNA, the CDR3 is TGTGCCAGTAGTAAAGTTCTTGACACTGAAGCTTTCTTT. The chain recombines TRBV19 with TRBJ1-1; D is ambiguous. The CDR3 consists of 13 residues. In germline, CDR1 is LNHDA, CDR2 SQIVND (reference sequence). The V end lost 4 bases, the J end lost 3 bases, and 9 bases lay between the germline ends.

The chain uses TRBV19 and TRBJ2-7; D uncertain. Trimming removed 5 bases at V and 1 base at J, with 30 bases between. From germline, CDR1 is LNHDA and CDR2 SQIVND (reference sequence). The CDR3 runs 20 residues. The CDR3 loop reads CASSLNTVRYGSSLSYEQYF. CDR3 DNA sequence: TGTGCCAGTAGTCTAAACACCGTCCGGTACGGTAGTTCACTATCCTACGAGCAGTACTTC.

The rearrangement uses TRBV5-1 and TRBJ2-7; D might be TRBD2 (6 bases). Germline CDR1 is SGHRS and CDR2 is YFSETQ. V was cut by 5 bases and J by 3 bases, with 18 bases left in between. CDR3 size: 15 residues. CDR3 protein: CASSRPGLTDYEQYF. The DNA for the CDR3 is TGCGCCAGCAGTCGACCGGGACTTACAGACTACGAGCAGTACTTC.

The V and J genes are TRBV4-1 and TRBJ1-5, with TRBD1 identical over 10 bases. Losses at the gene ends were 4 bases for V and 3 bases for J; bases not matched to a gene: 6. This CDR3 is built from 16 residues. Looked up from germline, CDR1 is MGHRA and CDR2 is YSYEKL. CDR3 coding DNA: TGCGCCAGCAGCCCGGGGACAGGGGTTACCAATCAGCCCCAGCATTTT. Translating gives CASSPGTGVTNQPQHF.